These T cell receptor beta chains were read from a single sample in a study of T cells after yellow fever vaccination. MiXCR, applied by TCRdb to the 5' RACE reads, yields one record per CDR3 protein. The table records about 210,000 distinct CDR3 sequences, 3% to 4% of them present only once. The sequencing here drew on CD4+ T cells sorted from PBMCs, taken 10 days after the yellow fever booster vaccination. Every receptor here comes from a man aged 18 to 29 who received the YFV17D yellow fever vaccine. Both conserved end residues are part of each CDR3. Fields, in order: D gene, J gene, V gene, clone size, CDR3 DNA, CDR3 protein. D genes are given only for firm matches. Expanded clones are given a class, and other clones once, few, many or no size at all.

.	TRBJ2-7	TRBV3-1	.	TGTGCCAGCAGCCAAGCCCCAGGCGGGGAGCAGTACTTC	CASSQAPGGEQYF
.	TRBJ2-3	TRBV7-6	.	TGTGCCAGCAGCTTACGGCAAGACAGCACAGATACGCAGTATTTT	CASSLRQDSTDTQYF
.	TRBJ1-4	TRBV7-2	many	TGTGCCAGCAGCTTACGGAGGGAGTTCGGGGAAAAACTGTTTTTT	CASSLRREFGEKLFF
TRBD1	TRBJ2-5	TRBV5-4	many	TGTGCCAGCAGCTCCGGACAGGGGCCGCAAGAGACCCAGTACTTC	CASSSGQGPQETQYF
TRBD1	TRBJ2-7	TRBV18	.	TGTGCCAGCTCACCTATCAATTTTGGACAGGGTGCCGAGCAGTACTTC	CASSPINFGQGAEQYF
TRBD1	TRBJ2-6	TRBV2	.	TGTGCCAGTCGGGAAGGACAGGCTTTCTCTGGGGCCAACGTCCTGACTTTC	CASREGQAFSGANVLTF
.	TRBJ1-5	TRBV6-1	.	TGTGCCAGCAGGCCAGCAGGGTTTAGCAATCAGCCCCAGCATTTT	CASRPAGFSNQPQHF
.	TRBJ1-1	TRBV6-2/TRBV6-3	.	TGTGCCAGCAGTCCCCCCTTTGCGGCGAACACTGAAGCTTTCTTT	CASSPPFAANTEAFF
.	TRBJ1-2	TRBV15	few	TGTGCCACCAGCAGAGATCTGGAAGGCGGCTACACCTTC	CATSRDLEGGYTF
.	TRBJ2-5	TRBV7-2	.	TGTGCCAGCAGCTTATTTGAAGGAGAGACCCAGTACTTC	CASSLFEGETQYF
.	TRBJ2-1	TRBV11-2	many	TGTGCCAGCAGCTTAGGGGTAGAGGAGCAGTTCTTC	CASSLGVEEQFF
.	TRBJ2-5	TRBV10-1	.	TGCGCCAGCAGTGAGTCGACTCCGGCCAGCTACCAAGAGACCCAGTACTTC	CASSESTPASYQETQYF
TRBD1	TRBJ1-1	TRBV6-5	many	TGTGCCAGCAGTACCCTGGGACAGGGACCGGTGGTGGCTTTCTTT	CASSTLGQGPVVAFF
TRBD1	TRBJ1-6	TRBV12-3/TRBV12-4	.	TGTGCCAGCACCAAGGGGACAGGGCTTAGAGTCTCCTATAATTCACCCCTCCACTTT	CASTKGTGLRVSYNSPLHF
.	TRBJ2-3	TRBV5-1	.	TGCGCCAGCAGCCCCGGTGAGTCCACAGATACGCAGTATTTT	CASSPGESTDTQYF
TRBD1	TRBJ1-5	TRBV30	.	TGTGCCTGGAATCGGGACAGGGGGGTGCAGCCCCAGCATTTT	CAWNRDRGVQPQHF
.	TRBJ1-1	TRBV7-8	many	TGTGCCAGCAGCTTAGCCGGCTACACTGAAGCTTTCTTT	CASSLAGYTEAFF
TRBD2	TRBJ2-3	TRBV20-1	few	TGCAGTGCTAGAGGATATTTCGGGGGGGCCGGTTTAGATACGCAGTATTTT	CSARGYFGGAGLDTQYF
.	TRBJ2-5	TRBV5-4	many	TGTGCCAGCAGCTTGGCAGGGGCGACGGAGACCCAGTACTTC	CASSLAGATETQYF
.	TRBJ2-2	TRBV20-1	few	TGCAGTGCTAGAGACCCTAAGGTATCCGGGGAGCTGTTTTTT	CSARDPKVSGELFF
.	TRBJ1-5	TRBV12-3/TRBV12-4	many	TGTGCCAGCAGTTCCGACAATCAGCCCCAGCATTTT	CASSSDNQPQHF
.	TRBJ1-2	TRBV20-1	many	TGCAGTGCTAGGGGGCAGGGTAACTATGGCTACACCTTC	CSARGQGNYGYTF